The 7 T cell receptor beta chains in this list originate from one sample, sequenced in a study of T-cell memory formation after mild COVID-19. TCRdb re-derived calls from the 5' RACE reads in MiXCR, one entry per CDR3 protein. The sample consists of just under 550,000 distinct CDR3 sequences, 20% of them appearing once. Sequenced input: PBMCs or a T cell subset sorted from them (not recorded which). The receptors here all came from an adult woman who had mild COVID-19 (a few samples of this study predate the infection). Cell type and time point are not known.

The chain joins TRBV20-1 to TRBJ2-2, with D unresolved. Per the germline V gene, CDR1 is DFQATT and CDR2 is SNEGSKA (reference sequence). This CDR3 has 11 residues. The germline V and J ends were trimmed by 3 bases and 11 bases, with 10 bases remaining between them. CDR3 DNA sequence: TGCAGTGCTAGGGGCGACGTCGAGCTGTTTTTT. This encodes CSARGDVELFF.

The V call is TRBV3-1, the J call TRBJ1-4, with TRBD1 matching over 7 bases. This CDR3 has 14 residues. Germline V gene data show CDR1 as LGHDT and CDR2 as YNNKEL (reference sequence). Trimming at V came to 4 bases and at J to 10 bases, leaving 9 bases not matched to a gene. CDR3 region: CASSPQARGRKLFF. In DNA, the CDR3 is TGTGCCAGCAGCCCACAGGCCAGGGGGAGAAAACTGTTTTTT.

This clonotype appeared a few times. The rearrangement links TRBV27 to TRBJ2-7, with 8 bases lining up with TRBD1. The germline V gene encodes CDR1 MNHEY and CDR2 SMNVEV (reference sequence). V shed 1 base and J 5 bases; nucleotides not matched to a gene: 4. The CDR3 runs 14 residues. CDR3 in DNA: TGTGCCAGCAGTTTATTGGACAGGGCCGACGAGCAGTACTTC. Residues: CASSLLDRADEQYF.

This sequence joins TRBV3-1 and TRBJ1-4, with D unresolved. Germline V CDR1 and CDR2: LGHDT, YNNKEL (reference sequence). Trimming shortened V by 4 bases and J by 2 bases, and 11 bases separated the two germline ends. The CDR3 is 15 amino acids. The CDR3 DNA is TGTGCCAGCAGCCCAACGACACCGACTAATGAAAAACTGTTTTTT. Translated, it gives CASSPTTPTNEKLFF.

The chain recombines TRBV7-8 with TRBJ2-5; no clear D. Germline V CDR1 and CDR2: SGHVS, FQNEAQ. With 2 bases removed from V and 2 bases from J, the gap between germline ends came to 12 bases. This CDR3 is built from 15 residues. The CDR3 spells CASSLRGYGQETQYF. CDR3 in DNA: TGTGCCAGCAGCTTAAGAGGATACGGGCAAGAGACCCAGTACTTC.

This clonotype has just a few counts. This chain links TRBV3-1 with TRBJ1-2; D gene unclear. CDR3 length: 12 amino acids. V was cut by 8 bases and J by 0 bases, with 7 bases left in between. The germline V gene has CDR1 LGHDT and CDR2 YNNKEL (reference sequence). This CDR3 reads CASGGANYGYTF. In DNA, the CDR3 is TGTGCCAGCGGCGGGGCTAACTATGGCTACACCTTC.

Ten or more counts support this clonotype. The chain uses TRBV13 and TRBJ1-1; tentative D call: TRBD1 (5 bases). The CDR3 extends over 12 amino acids. Looked up from germline, CDR1 is PRHDT and CDR2 is FYEKMQ (reference sequence). The V and J ends lost 5 bases and 11 bases respectively, with 15 bases between them. The DNA of the CDR3 is TGTGCCAGCAGCCTATCAGGGACCGGTGCTTTCTTT. It yields the protein CASSLSGTGAFF. The complete variable domain, with remaining parts taken from reference TRBV13 and TRBJ1-1, reads AAGVIQSPRHLIKEKRETATLKCYPIPRHDTVYWYQQGPGQDPQFLISFYEKMQSDKGSIPDRFSAQQFSDYHSELNMSSLELGDSALYFCASSLSGTGAFFGQGTRLTVV.